Following are 25 T cell receptor beta chains from one sample sequenced in a study of neurological immune-mediated disorders. A single record per CDR3 protein comes from TCRdb applying MiXCR to the 5' RACE reads. This table has more than 45,000 distinct CDR3 sequences, roughly 4.6% appearing once. The material sequenced was PBMCs. The receptors come from a man in his fifties or sixties with multiple sclerosis.

The rearrangement links TRBV2 to TRBJ1-1; D remains ambiguous. The CDR3 is 15 amino acids. V was shortened by 2 bases and J by 0 bases, with 10 bases between the two germline ends. CDR1 and CDR2 (germline): SNHLY, FYNNEI. The chain's CDR3 is CASSESPNMNTEAFF. CDR3 sequence (DNA): TGTGCCAGCAGTGAATCGCCGAACATGAACACTGAAGCTTTCTTT.

The chain employs TRBV24-1 and TRBJ2-1; 9 bases fit TRBD2. Germline V gives CDR1 KGHDR, CDR2 SFDVKD. V lost 9 bases to trimming and J lost 6 bases; unmatched junction nucleotides: 5. This CDR3 contains 13 residues. The CDR3 coding sequence is TGTGCCACCCTGGGACTAGCCTCCAATGAGCAGTTCTTC. This codes for CATLGLASNEQFF.

The rearrangement uses TRBV7-3 and TRBJ2-3; D possibly matches TRBD1 or TRBD2 (5 bases each). The CDR3 consists of 17 residues. Germline CDR1 SGHTA, CDR2 FQGTGA. V gave up 3 bases and J gave up 0 bases, with 16 bases separating them. CDR3 residues: CASSFGTDSESTDTQYF. The CDR3 DNA reads as TGTGCCAGCAGCTTTGGGACCGACAGCGAAAGCACAGATACGCAGTATTTT.

This clonotype was observed a few times. The chain recombines TRBV15 with TRBJ2-1; D ambiguous. V lost 1 base to trimming and J lost 3 bases, with 4 bases between them. CDR3 length: 13 residues. Germline CDR1 reads LNHNV; CDR2 reads YYDKDF (reference sequence). The CDR3 reads CATSRVGYNEQFF. The CDR3 nucleotides are TGTGCCACCAGCAGAGTAGGCTACAATGAGCAGTTCTTC.

This clonotype appeared a few times. V usage is TRBV7-3 and J usage is TRBJ2-1; 10 bases align to TRBD1. Trimming at V came to 2 bases and at J to 5 bases, leaving 3 bases not matched to a gene. The germline V gene encodes CDR1 SGHTA and CDR2 FQGTGA. The CDR3 is 15 residues long. DNA for the CDR3: TGTGCCAGCAGCTTATCCGGGACAGGGGACAATGAGCAGTTCTTC. It specifies CASSLSGTGDNEQFF.

In this sample, this clonotype turned up a few times. A much bigger clone sits one base away, suggesting this may be a read error. The chain employs TRBV5-8 and TRBJ2-3, with unresolved D. This CDR3 comprises 13 residues. V lost 2 bases and J 2 bases, leaving 6 bases between the germline ends. Germline-derived CDR1 and CDR2 are SGHTS and YDEGEE. CDR3 residues: CASSFKVTDTQYF. The DNA of the CDR3 is TGTGCCAGCAGCTTCAAGGTCACAGATACGCAGTATTTT.

This clonotype was seen more than once but under ten times. This may stem from a read error, because a much larger clone lies one nucleotide away. This chain uses TRBV10-3 with TRBJ1-1; 8 positions match TRBD1. The CDR3 is made up of 15 amino acids. V lost 6 bases and J lost 5; bases outside the gene matches: 11. The V gene's germline CDR1 is ENHRY and CDR2 SYGVKD. The CDR3 sequence is CAIRDRAIGATEAFF. The CDR3 region has the DNA TGTGCCATCAGGGACAGGGCCATCGGAGCTACTGAAGCTTTCTTT.

The chain joins TRBV6-2 or TRBV6-3 to TRBJ2-6; D not resolved. This CDR3 contains 12 residues. Trimming took off 0 bases at V and 15 bases at J, with 9 bases between the two ends. CDR1 is MNHEY and CDR2 is SVGEGT in the germline V gene. The CDR3 nucleotides are TGTGCCAGCAGTTACTCGATACGTACCCTGACTTTC. Protein product: CASSYSIRTLTF.

This sequence joins TRBV5-1 and TRBJ2-1; TRBD2 matches at 10 bases. The CDR3 spans 18 residues. With V trimmed by 2 bases and J by 0 bases, 8 bases remained unmatched. Germline V CDR1 and CDR2: SGHRS, YFSETQ. CDR3 amino acids: CASSLLAGGKISYNEQFF. The CDR3 bases are TGCGCCAGCAGCTTATTAGCGGGGGGCAAGATCTCCTACAATGAGCAGTTCTTC.

This clonotype occurred many times. This chain links TRBV7-9 with TRBJ2-3; D is ambiguous. This CDR3 is 12 amino acids long. V lost 4 bases to trimming and J lost 3 bases, with 5 bases between them. The germline gives CDR1 SEHNR, CDR2 FQNEAQ (reference sequence). The CDR3 DNA sequence: TGTGCCAGCAGCTATCCGACAGATACGCAGTATTTT. Its protein is CASSYPTDTQYF. The full variable domain, in which reference TRBV7-9 and TRBJ2-3 provide the parts outside the CDR3, is DTGVSQNPRHKITKRGQNVTFRCDPISEHNRLYWYRQTLGQGPEFLTYFQNEAQLEKSRLLSDRFSAERPKGSFSTLEIQRTEQGDSAMYLCASSYPTDTQYFGPGTRLTVL.

This clonotype was observed many times. As DNA, the CDR3 is TGTGCCAGCAGCTTAGTCGCAGGGGGGGAGACCCAGTACTTC. Translation gives CASSLVAGGETQYF. The chain is built from TRBV7-2 and TRBJ2-5; possibly TRBD1 for D (7 bases). CDR3 length: 14 residues. Germline lookup yields CDR1 SGHTA and CDR2 FQGNSA. V lost 1 base to trimming and J lost 5 bases, with 11 bases between them.

This clonotype was recorded many times. J is TRBJ1-3 and V is TRBV20-1; weak D call: TRBD1 (6 bases). Germline V gene data show CDR1 as DFQATT and CDR2 as SNEGSKA (reference sequence). The CDR3 loop spans 16 amino acids. The V end lost 1 base, the J end lost 8 bases, and 21 bases lay between the germline ends. The CDR3 DNA sequence: TGCAGTGCTAGAGCAGGGACACCATTGTCTTTAGACACCATATATTTT. Protein: CSARAGTPLSLDTIYF.

This clonotype was picked up many times. The V and J genes are TRBV3-1 and TRBJ2-5; a weak D match, TRBD2 (6 bases). The CDR3 runs 13 residues. V dropped 5 bases and J dropped 0 bases, with 7 bases sitting between them. In germline, CDR1 is LGHDT, CDR2 YNNKEL (reference sequence). The CDR3 coding sequence is TGTGCCAGCAGCGGGGACTACCAAGAGACCCAGTACTTC. Amino acids: CASSGDYQETQYF.

This clonotype came up many times. The chain has TRBV29-1 and TRBJ2-1; 8 positions match TRBD2. The CDR3 extends over 16 amino acids. Unmatched junction bases numbered 12, after V lost 4 bases and J lost 4 bases. Germline CDR1 SQVTM, CDR2 ANQGSEA. CDR3 coding DNA: TGCAGCGTTGGCCCTGATGTAGCGGGAAGATACAATGAGCAGTTCTTC. Its protein is CSVGPDVAGRYNEQFF.

This clonotype was detected a few times. The chain carries TRBV20-1 and TRBJ2-1; a possible D gene is TRBD2 (5 bases). CDR3 length: 14 amino acids. The germline V gene encodes CDR1 DFQATT and CDR2 SNEGSKA (reference sequence). Trimming stripped 6 bases from V and 0 bases from J, with 12 bases between. The CDR3 bases are TGCAGTGCAAAAACGGGGAGCTCCTACAATGAGCAGTTCTTC. Its translation: CSAKTGSSYNEQFF.

This clonotype was seen many times. CDR3 region: CASSQGLAGTQYF. The CDR3, as DNA: TGTGCCAGCAGTCAGGGACTAGCGGGGACCCAGTACTTC. J is TRBJ2-5 and V is TRBV6-6, with 12 bases that match TRBD2. The CDR3 sequence is 13 residues long. With V trimmed by 5 bases and J by 7 bases, 2 bases remained unmatched. Germline CDR1 reads MNHNY; CDR2 reads SVGAGI (reference sequence).

This clonotype was seen repeatedly, ten times or more. The chain carries TRBV6-1 and TRBJ2-7; the D gene is possibly TRBD2 (6 bases). V lost 10 bases and J 7 bases, leaving 14 bases between the germline ends. Per the germline V gene, CDR1 is MNHNS and CDR2 is SASEGT. The CDR3 spans 11 residues. Here the CDR3 reads CAIGTSGEQYF. DNA for the CDR3: TGTGCCATTGGGACTTCGGGGGAGCAGTACTTC.

This clonotype was recorded many times. The rearrangement joins TRBV5-1 to TRBJ2-2; possibly TRBD2 for D (5 bases). Germline V gene data show CDR1 as SGHRS and CDR2 as YFSETQ. With 6 bases removed from V and 4 bases from J, the gap between germline ends came to 16 bases. This CDR3 region has 15 residues. In nucleotides, the CDR3 is TGCGCCAGCACCCTCAGGTGGAGCGGCACCGGGGAGCTGTTTTTT. This gives the protein CASTLRWSGTGELFF.

Details on this clonotype: Since a much larger clone is just one base distant, this may be a read error. The V gene is TRBV3-1, the J gene TRBJ2-4; D uncertain. The CDR3 runs to 14 residues. V dropped 1 base and J dropped 6 bases, with 10 bases sitting between them. Germline-derived CDR1 and CDR2 are LGHDT and YNNKEL (reference sequence). CDR3: CASSQVWAGNIQYF. The CDR3 coding sequence is TGTGCCAGCAGCCAAGTGTGGGCTGGAAACATTCAGTACTTC.

In its sample, this clonotype was seen many times. The chain has TRBV20-1 and TRBJ1-5, with D perhaps TRBD1 (5 bases). The V gene's germline CDR1 is DFQATT and CDR2 SNEGSKA (reference sequence). This CDR3 is built from 16 residues. V shed 0 bases and J shed 3 bases, with 15 bases lying between them. The CDR3 DNA reads as TGCAGTGCTAGAGATGACCTCAGGGAGCACAATCAGCCCCAGCATTTT. This translates into CSARDDLREHNQPQHF.

This clonotype was found many times. The chain carries TRBV2 and TRBJ1-1; TRBD1 matches 7 bases. This CDR3 comprises 14 residues. Germline V gives CDR1 SNHLY, CDR2 FYNNEI. The J segment lost 2 bases and the V segment lost 5 bases, leaving 5 bases of the junction unmatched. CDR3 residues: CASSRPGGNTEAFF. As DNA, the CDR3 is TGTGCCAGCAGTCGTCCAGGGGGTAACACTGAAGCTTTCTTT. Based on the CDR3 plus reference TRBV2 and TRBJ1-1, the full variable domain is EPEVTQTPSHQVTQMGQEVILRCVPISNHLYFYWYRQILGQKVEFLVSFYNNEISEKSEIFDDQFSVERPDGSNFTLKIRSTKLEDSAMYFCASSRPGGNTEAFFGQGTRLTVV.

This clonotype was observed at least ten times. The chain combines TRBV24-1 with TRBJ1-1, with 10 bases fitting TRBD1. CDR1 is KGHDR, CDR2 SFDVKD, per germline. Trimming cost V 3 bases and J 8 bases; bases outside gene matches: 5. The CDR3 length is 14 residues. The CDR3 spells CATSDPGTGEEAFF. The CDR3 region has the DNA TGTGCCACCAGTGATCCTGGGACAGGGGAAGAAGCTTTCTTT.

This clonotype was seen repeatedly, ten times or more. The chain employs TRBV19 and TRBJ2-7, with D hard to call. Germline assignment: CDR1 LNHDA and CDR2 SQIVND (reference sequence). V was cut by 3 bases and J by 2 bases, with 8 bases left in between. The CDR3 loop spans 13 amino acids. CDR3 nucleotides: TGTGCCAGTAGTATCCCCAGCCCCTACGAGCAGTACTTC. This codes for CASSIPSPYEQYF.

This clonotype was detected ten times or more. The chain has TRBV7-9 and TRBJ2-5; D gene ambiguous. Germline V CDR1 and CDR2: SEHNR, FQNEAQ (reference sequence). The length of the CDR3 is 15 residues. V shed 5 bases and J shed 1 base, with 14 bases lying between them. Here the CDR3 reads CASSPPVGAQETQYF. In DNA form, the CDR3 reads TGTGCCAGCAGCCCCCCCGTAGGCGCCCAAGAGACCCAGTACTTC. Variable domain in full (rest from reference TRBV7-9 and TRBJ2-5): DTGVSQNPRHKITKRGQNVTFRCDPISEHNRLYWYRQTLGQGPEFLTYFQNEAQLEKSRLLSDRFSAERPKGSFSTLEIQRTEQGDSAMYLCASSPPVGAQETQYFGPGTRLLVL.

This clonotype was seen ten or more times. The rearrangement uses TRBV7-9 and TRBJ2-7, with 12 bases matching TRBD2. V shed 6 bases, J shed 0 bases, and the junction held 6 bases outside the gene matches. The length of the CDR3 is 16 residues. The germline V gene has CDR1 SEHNR and CDR2 FQNEAQ (reference sequence). CDR3: CASSRTSGVPSYEQYF. CDR3 sequence (DNA): TGTGCCAGCAGTCGGACTAGCGGGGTACCCTCCTACGAGCAGTACTTC.